Below are 10 T cell receptor beta chains sequenced from a single sample in a study of long-term antiretroviral therapy in people with HIV. Samples were assayed with immunoSEQ v3.0 at survey level. TCRdb's copy holds only in-frame clones and misses some; the assay was immunoSEQ multiplex PCR. This table has roughly 28,000 clones, roughly 95% appearing once. This specimen was unsorted PBMCs, taken approximately 6.3 years after starting antiretroviral therapy. The receptors here all came from a man aged 25 to 45 with HIV.

The chain joins TRBV6-1 to TRBJ2-2; D gene ambiguous. Germline CDR1 reads MNHNS; CDR2 reads SASEGT. Trimming shortened V by 8 bases and J by 1 base, and 11 bases separated the two germline ends. This CDR3 is built from 14 residues. The CDR3 spells CASSRSLNTGELFF. CDR3 in DNA: TGTGCCAGCTCTCGCTCGTTGAACACCGGGGAGCTGTTTTTT.

V gene TRBV29-1 combines with J gene TRBJ2-5; 11 positions match TRBD2. The CDR3 has 15 residues. J lost 5 bases, V lost 4 bases, and 9 bases had no gene match. CDR1 SQVTM and CDR2 ANQGSEA come from the germline V gene. This CDR3 reads CSVGLGLAARETQYF. CDR3 DNA: TGCAGCGTTGGTTTGGGACTAGCGGCCCGGGAGACCCAGTACTTC.

V is TRBV11-2 and J is TRBJ1-2; D unclear. The CDR3 has 15 residues. V lost 0 bases to trimming and J lost 2 bases, with 10 bases between them. CDR1 and CDR2 from the germline V gene are SGHAT and FQNNGV. CDR3 sequence (DNA): TGTGCCAGCAGCTTAGATCGTTATGACAACTATGGCTACACCTTC. It encodes CASSLDRYDNYGYTF. The full variable domain, in which reference TRBV11-2 and TRBJ1-2 provide the parts outside the CDR3, is EAGVAQSPRYKIIEKRQSVAFWCNPISGHATLYWYQQILGQGPKLLIQFQNNGVVDDSQLPKDRFSAERLKGVDSTLKIQPAKLEDSAVYLCASSLDRYDNYGYTFGSGTRLTVV.

This chain uses TRBV4-1 with TRBJ2-7, with 11 nucleotides matching TRBD2. The CDR3 spans 18 residues. Per germline, CDR1 MGHRA and CDR2 YSYEKL. With V trimmed by 1 base and J by 1 base, 9 bases remained unmatched. The CDR3 nucleotides are TGCGCCAGCAGCCAAGTCCCTCAAACTAGCGGGAGTTCCTACGAGCAGTACTTC. It specifies CASSQVPQTSGSSYEQYF.

The chain combines TRBV7-2 with TRBJ2-7, with a tentative D call TRBD2 (5 bases). CDR1 is SGHTA and CDR2 is FQGNSA in the germline V gene. V lost 5 bases and J 2 bases, leaving 13 bases between the germline ends. The CDR3 has 14 amino acids. CDR3 nucleotide sequence: TGTGCCAGCAGCCCCGGACTTACGACCTACGAGCAGTACTTC. It encodes CASSPGLTTYEQYF.

The chain combines TRBV23-1 with TRBJ2-5; D possibly corresponds to TRBD2 (6 bases). TRBV23-1 is an open reading frame, and its role is uncertain. This CDR3 contains 15 residues. V shed 4 bases and J shed 5 bases, with 17 bases lying between them. CDR3 sequence (DNA): TGCGCCAGCAGTCTATCTCGGACTGGAGGGGAGACCCAGTACTTC. Translation gives CASSLSRTGGETQYF.

The V gene is TRBV2, the J gene TRBJ1-1; no clear D. Germline loops: CDR1 SNHLY, CDR2 FYNNEI. The V end lost 5 bases, the J end lost 0 bases, and 7 bases lay between the germline ends. The CDR3 is 13 residues long. CDR3: CASSLTLNTEAFF. In DNA, the CDR3 is TGTGCCAGCAGTCTGACACTGAACACTGAAGCTTTCTTT.

This chain links TRBV6-5 with TRBJ1-1; tentatively, D is TRBD1 (6 bases). V lost 0 bases and J 1 base, leaving 12 bases between the germline ends. The germline gives CDR1 MNHEY, CDR2 SVGAGI. The CDR3 loop spans 16 amino acids. CDR3 DNA: TGTGCCAGCAGTTACTCGGGAGGGACACAGAACACTGAAGCTTTCTTT. Protein product: CASSYSGGTQNTEAFF.

The chain joins TRBV6-5 to TRBJ2-1; TRBD2 matches at 7 bases. The ends lost 2 bases at V and 3 bases at J; junction bases unmatched: 4. There are 15 residues in the CDR3. Germline CDR1 reads MNHEY; CDR2 reads SVGAGI. In DNA, the CDR3 is TGTGCCAGCAGTTACGGCGGGAGTATCTACAATGAGCAGTTCTTC. Translating gives CASSYGGSIYNEQFF.

CDR3 sequence: CASSFGWTGATNEKLFF. CDR3 nucleotides: TGTGCCAGCAGCTTCGGTTGGACAGGAGCAACTAATGAAAAACTGTTTTTT. The chain couples TRBV5-6 to TRBJ1-4; 7 nucleotides agree with TRBD1. Looked up from germline, CDR1 is SGHDT and CDR2 is YYEEEE. Trimming cost V 2 bases and J 0 bases; bases outside gene matches: 7. The CDR3 has 17 amino acids.